The 28 T cell receptor beta chains listed next were all sequenced from one sample in a study of blood T cell repertoires in COVID-19 (dated by TCRdb to 2018 to 2021). Receptors were amplified or captured by the immunoSEQ multiplex PCR assay. Imported from immuneACCESS, the table was reduced by TCRdb to in-frame sequences with V and J called. These copies leave out some clones; in studies compared against another copy, an unresolved V gene accounts for under half, and the cause of the remainder is not known. Within this sample are about 100,000 clones, with about 90% of them counted one time only. About 7.4% of the sample is in the top ten clones. The sequenced material came from peripheral blood. The receptors were gathered from a man under 40 in a cohort sampled during active COVID-19.

V usage is TRBV6-2 or TRBV6-3 and J usage is TRBJ1-2; 7 nucleotides align to TRBD1. The V gene's germline CDR1 is MNHEY and CDR2 SVGEGT. The length of the CDR3 is 14 residues. V gave up 2 bases and J gave up 4 bases; unmatched junction bases: 4. CDR3 protein: CASSYGGQVYGYTF. The CDR3, as DNA: TGTGCCAGCAGTTACGGAGGACAGGTCTATGGCTACACCTTC.

The rearrangement joins TRBV5-1 to TRBJ2-7, with 8 positions matching TRBD1. Unmatched junction bases numbered 10, after V lost 5 bases and J lost 3 bases. Germline-derived CDR1 and CDR2 are SGHRS and YFSETQ. The length of the CDR3 is 15 residues. For the CDR3, the DNA is TGCGCCAGCAGGACCGTTTCGACAGGGGACTACGAGCAGTACTTC. Its protein product is CASRTVSTGDYEQYF.

The chain links TRBV6-2 or TRBV6-3 to TRBJ1-1; possibly TRBD1 for D (6 bases). There are 12 residues in the CDR3. Trimming stripped 5 bases from V and 5 bases from J, with 9 bases between. CDR1 is MNHEY and CDR2 is SVGEGT in the germline V gene. CDR3 sequence: CASSRTATEAFF. CDR3 nucleotides: TGTGCCAGCAGTCGGACAGCTACTGAAGCTTTCTTT.

The chain couples TRBV24-1 to TRBJ2-3; D might be TRBD2 (6 bases). V gave up 0 bases and J gave up 4 bases, with 13 bases separating them. This CDR3 has 16 residues. Germline V gene sequence: CDR1 KGHDR, CDR2 SFDVKD. CDR3 sequence reads: CATSDLGGFDPDTQYF. The CDR3 DNA reads as TGTGCCACCAGTGATTTGGGGGGGTTCGACCCAGATACGCAGTATTTT.

The chain is built from TRBV7-9 and TRBJ1-3, with D possibly matching TRBD1 (5 bases). The V end lost 5 bases, the J end lost 2 bases, and 10 bases lay between the germline ends. Germline CDR1 reads SEHNR; CDR2 reads FQNEAQ (reference sequence). The CDR3 consists of 14 residues. For the CDR3, the DNA is TGTGCCAGCAGCCCCGGGGGGGCTGGAAACACCATATATTTT. Its translation: CASSPGGAGNTIYF.

The J gene is TRBJ2-1, the V gene TRBV19; 10 bases line up with TRBD1. Germline V CDR1 and CDR2: LNHDA, SQIVND (reference sequence). The V and J ends lost 4 bases and 7 bases, in that order; junction bases with no gene match: 7. The CDR3 runs 15 residues. CDR3 amino acids: CASSTGQGVRNEQFF. CDR3 DNA: TGTGCCAGTAGTACTGGACAGGGGGTCCGGAATGAGCAGTTCTTC. Filled out from reference TRBV19 and TRBJ2-1, the complete variable domain reads DGGITQSPKYLFRKEGQNVTLSCEQNLNHDAMYWYRQDPGQGLRLIYYSQIVNDFQKGDIAEGYSVSREKKESFPLTVTSAQKNPTAFYLCASSTGQGVRNEQFFGPGTRLTVL.

V usage is TRBV29-1 and J usage is TRBJ2-2; D possibly corresponds to TRBD1 (5 bases). Germline lookup yields CDR1 SQVTM and CDR2 ANQGSEA. The V and J ends lost 2 bases and 2 bases respectively, with 9 bases between them. CDR3 length: 14 residues. The CDR3 nucleotides are TGCAGCGTTGAACGGCAGGGTAACACCGGGGAGCTGTTTTTT. Translating it yields CSVERQGNTGELFF.

V is TRBV29-1 and J is TRBJ2-2; 7 bases map to TRBD2. Trimming removed 7 bases from V and 7 bases from J; junction bases left unmatched: 9. Germline V lookup: CDR1 SQVTM, CDR2 ANQGSEA. The CDR3 is 13 amino acids. The CDR3 nucleotides read TGCAGCGCGACTAGCATCCAGATCGGGGAGCTGTTTTTT. Its translation is CSATSIQIGELFF.

The chain carries TRBV7-6 and TRBJ1-4; D is undetermined. The V gene lost 0 bases and the J gene lost 2 bases, with 13 bases spanning the gap. This CDR3 comprises 17 residues. Germline V gene sequence: CDR1 SGHVS, CDR2 FNYEAQ. In DNA form, the CDR3 reads TGTGCCAGCAGCTTAGCCCCAAGACACCATACTAATGAAAAACTGTTTTTT. This gives the protein CASSLAPRHHTNEKLFF. Looking up the rest from reference TRBV7-6 and TRBJ1-4 gives the full variable domain: GAGVSQSPRYKVTKRGQDVALRCDPISGHVSLYWYRQALGQGPEFLTYFNYEAQQDKSGLPNDRFSAERPEGSISTLTIQRTEQRDSAMYRCASSLAPRHHTNEKLFFGSGTQLSVL.

V and J are TRBV9 and TRBJ2-3; TRBD2 aligns across 9 bases. After removal of 3 bases from V and 3 bases from J, the junction contained 5 bases not matched to a gene. This CDR3 region has 15 residues. Germline values: CDR1 SGDLS, CDR2 YYNGEE. The CDR3 sequence is CASSERGVRTDTQYF. The CDR3 coding sequence is TGTGCCAGCAGCGAGCGGGGGGTTCGGACAGATACGCAGTATTTT.

The chain is built from TRBV3-1 (or the pseudogene TRBV3-2) and TRBJ2-7; D is ambiguous. Germline assignment: CDR1 LGHDT and CDR2 YNNKEL (reference sequence). V lost 1 base and J lost 2, with 9 bases in between. The CDR3 runs 14 residues. The CDR3 spells CASSQGLNPYEQYF. In DNA form, the CDR3 reads TGTGCCAGCAGCCAAGGTCTAAACCCCTACGAGCAGTACTTC.

V and J are TRBV27 and TRBJ2-3; 12 bases match TRBD2. CDR1 MNHEY and CDR2 SMNVEV come from the germline V gene (reference sequence). Trimming removed 3 bases from V and 0 bases from J; junction bases left unmatched: 4. This CDR3 is built from 17 residues. The CDR3 loop is CASSLLAGGLSTDTQYF. CDR3 nucleotide sequence: TGTGCCAGCAGTTTGCTAGCGGGGGGGCTTAGCACAGATACGCAGTATTTT.

This clone was counted a single time. The chain combines TRBV11-2 with TRBJ2-3; D remains ambiguous. The CDR3 loop spans 15 amino acids. Germline loops: CDR1 SGHAT, CDR2 FQNNGV. Trimming removed 0 bases from V and 4 bases from J, with 11 bases in between. The chain's CDR3 is CASSLEGLKADTQYF. The CDR3 nucleotides read TGTGCCAGCAGCTTAGAGGGCCTTAAGGCAGATACGCAGTATTTT.

The chain combines TRBV6-2 or TRBV6-3 with TRBJ2-3; 7 bases align to TRBD1. The V segment lost 2 bases and the J segment 8 bases; nucleotides outside the gene matches: 10. This CDR3 comprises 15 residues. Germline CDR1 reads MNHEY; CDR2 reads SVGEGT. Written as DNA, the CDR3 is TGTGCCAGCAGTTACGACAGGGAGCAGAGTGTTACGCAGTATTTT. Translating gives CASSYDREQSVTQYF.

The V gene is TRBV10-3, the J gene TRBJ2-3, with D tentatively TRBD1 (6 bases). V shed 7 bases and J shed 2 bases, with 13 bases lying between them. Germline V lookup: CDR1 ENHRY, CDR2 SYGVKD. This CDR3 comprises 14 residues. The CDR3 protein is CAIKGRGSTDTQYF. DNA for the CDR3: TGTGCCATCAAAGGCAGGGGATCCACAGATACGCAGTATTTT.

This clone is a singleton in its sample. This chain joins TRBV19 and TRBJ2-3; 8 bases line up with TRBD1. The CDR3 has 16 residues. Looked up from germline, CDR1 is LNHDA and CDR2 is SQIVND (reference sequence). V was clipped by 3 bases and J by 3 bases; unmatched bases: 8. In nucleotides, the CDR3 is TGTGCCAGTAGTATCAGGGGGCAAGGGTGGACAGATACGCAGTATTTT. As protein: CASSIRGQGWTDTQYF.

The chain couples TRBV5-4 to TRBJ1-5; 7 bases line up with TRBD1. Germline CDR1 and CDR2: SGHNT and YYREEE (reference sequence). The CDR3 has 12 residues. The J segment lost 9 bases and the V segment lost 4 bases, leaving 4 bases of the junction unmatched. CDR3 protein: CASSIRTGPQHF. CDR3 in DNA: TGTGCCAGCAGCATCCGGACAGGGCCCCAGCATTTT.

The V gene is TRBV6-2 or TRBV6-3, the J gene TRBJ1-2, with 8 bases fitting TRBD1. Germline assignment: CDR1 MNHEY and CDR2 SVGEGT. CDR3 size: 14 residues. Germline trimming cut 1 base from V and 8 bases from J; bases unmatched to any gene: 6. Here the CDR3 reads CASSYFDRGGGYTF. Written as DNA, the CDR3 is TGTGCCAGCAGTTACTTCGACAGGGGAGGAGGCTACACCTTC.

This chain uses TRBV6-2 or TRBV6-3 with TRBJ1-2, with D maybe TRBD1 (5 bases). The CDR3 covers 16 residues. The germline V gene encodes CDR1 MNHEY and CDR2 SVGEGT. V gave up 2 bases and J gave up 6 bases, with 19 bases separating them. In DNA form, the CDR3 reads TGTGCCAGCAGTTACGGCCAGGGATTGGGATCTCATGGCTACACCTTC. It specifies CASSYGQGLGSHGYTF.

The chain carries TRBV27 and TRBJ2-7; D unresolved. Germline V gene sequence: CDR1 MNHEY, CDR2 SMNVEV (reference sequence). Trimming took 5 bases from V and 5 from J, leaving 16 bases between them. The CDR3 has 14 residues. CDR3 region: CASSLLPLMNEQYF. The CDR3 DNA sequence: TGTGCCAGCAGTCTCCTACCCCTCATGAACGAGCAGTACTTC.

The chain has TRBV5-1 and TRBJ2-6; D call uncertain. In germline, CDR1 is SGHRS, CDR2 YFSETQ. This CDR3 region has 18 residues. V was trimmed by 0 bases and J by 0 bases, leaving 13 bases between them. CDR3 nucleotide sequence: TGCGCCAGCAGCTTGGGAACCTTTTACTCCTCTGGGGCCAACGTCCTGACTTTC. Translated: CASSLGTFYSSGANVLTF.

V gene TRBV21-1 combines with J gene TRBJ2-7; the D call of TRBD1 is as the table states it, not checked on the DNA. TRBV21-1 is deemed a pseudogene. The CDR3 sequence is 13 residues long. The CDR3 DNA is TGTGCCAGCAGACGGGCAGGGTCCTACGAGCAGTACTTC. Its translation is CASRRAGSYEQYF.

The rearrangement uses TRBV5-6 and TRBJ1-5; D gene uncertain. V lost 0 bases and J lost 0, with 7 bases in between. This CDR3 is 15 amino acids long. Germline V gene lookup returns CDR1 SGHDT and CDR2 YYEEEE. This CDR3 reads CASSLGPYSNQPQHF. CDR3 coding DNA: TGTGCCAGCAGCTTGGGCCCCTATAGCAATCAGCCCCAGCATTTT.

The CDR3 DNA sequence: TGCGCCAGCAGCTTACTAGCGGGGGGCCACTCTGGCACAGATACGCAGTATTTT. Protein product: CASSLLAGGHSGTDTQYF. The chain carries TRBV5-1 and TRBJ2-3; 12 bases fit TRBD2. Germline V lookup: CDR1 SGHRS, CDR2 YFSETQ. The J segment lost 1 base and the V segment lost 2 bases, leaving 8 bases of the junction unmatched. The CDR3 totals 18 residues.

This chain links TRBV5-4 with TRBJ2-7; 10 bases align to TRBD2. This CDR3 is built from 18 residues. Trimming took 0 bases from V and 2 from J; bases not matched to a gene: 11. CDR1 is SGHNT and CDR2 is YYREEE in the germline V gene (reference sequence). The CDR3 reads CASSLAGSGGAPTYEQYF. In DNA form, the CDR3 reads TGTGCCAGCAGCTTGGCCGGGAGCGGGGGGGCCCCTACCTACGAGCAGTACTTC.

The V gene is TRBV4-1, the J gene TRBJ2-7; 8 bases are a match to TRBD1. Germline V lookup: CDR1 MGHRA, CDR2 YSYEKL. CDR3 length: 14 amino acids. The J segment lost 4 bases and the V segment lost 2 bases, leaving 4 bases of the junction unmatched. The CDR3 nucleotides read TGCGCCAGCAGCCAACAGGGGGCCGGGTACGAGCAGTACTTC. This codes for CASSQQGAGYEQYF.

The chain links TRBV7-9 to TRBJ2-7; the match to TRBD1 covers 7 bases. The CDR3 contains 17 residues. Trimming cost V 2 bases and J 2 bases; bases outside gene matches: 12. Germline CDR1 SEHNR, CDR2 FQNEAQ (reference sequence). The CDR3 is CASSLPTGQSTTYEQYF. Here the CDR3 DNA reads TGTGCCAGCAGCTTACCGACGGGACAGAGTACCACCTACGAGCAGTACTTC.

The J gene is TRBJ1-1, the V gene TRBV19; 7 bases are shared with TRBD1. Germline values: CDR1 LNHDA, CDR2 SQIVND (reference sequence). CDR3 size: 14 residues. The V gene end was trimmed by 4 bases and the J gene end by 3 bases; junction bases not matched to a gene: 5. CDR3 in amino acids: CASSRQGLDTEAFF. The CDR3, as DNA: TGTGCCAGTAGTAGACAGGGTTTGGACACTGAAGCTTTCTTT.